The 13 T cell receptor beta chains reported below all come from one sample, sequenced in a study of T cells expressing NK-cell markers. TCRdb reanalyzed the 5' RACE reads, giving one entry per CDR3 protein sequence and no DNA. Its listing shows 500,000 to 700,000 distinct CDR3 sequences. Specimen: blood T cells: a sorted CD56 or NKG2C T cell subset, CD4+ or CD8+ T cells, or bulk PBMC T cells (not recorded which). The receptors come from a man aged 18-30 years in good health.

The gene calls are TRBV18 and TRBJ1-2. The germline V gene has CDR1 KGHSH and CDR2 LQKENI. CDR3 size: 14 residues. The CDR3 sequence: CASSPPNRAGGYTF.

The rearrangement uses TRBV6-2 or TRBV6-3 and TRBJ1-5; the D call from TCRdb, TRBD1, cannot be confirmed without DNA. Germline loops: CDR1 MNHEY, CDR2 SVGEGT. The CDR3 is made up of 16 amino acids. This CDR3 reads CASSSRDAVNNQPQHF.

The chain is built from TRBV12-3 or TRBV12-4 and TRBJ2-1; TCRdb indicates TRBD2, and absent DNA this call remains unverified. The CDR3 sequence is 15 residues long. This chain's CDR3 is CASRAAGTSNGEQFF.

This sequence joins TRBV20-1 and TRBJ2-1; absent DNA, TCRdb's TRBD2 call cannot be checked. The CDR3 is 14 amino acids. Germline V gives CDR1 DFQATT, CDR2 SNEGSKA (reference sequence). CDR3 in amino acids: CSALTLAGVNEQFF.

The rearrangement links TRBV28 to TRBJ2-2. This CDR3 is 11 amino acids long. CDR1 is MDHEN and CDR2 is SYDVKM in the germline V gene. The chain's CDR3 is CASHSTGELFF.

This rearrangement joins TRBV6-2 or TRBV6-3 to TRBJ2-1; TCRdb names TRBD2, which stays unverified in the absence of DNA. CDR3 length: 14 amino acids. Germline loops: CDR1 MNHEY, CDR2 SVGEGT. CDR3 sequence reads: CASRGTASGNEQFF.

The CDR3 loop is CASSDTAGGFPGELFF. This chain joins TRBV2 and TRBJ2-2; there is no DNA to check the TCRdb D call of TRBD2. CDR3 length equals 16 residues. CDR1 and CDR2 (germline): SNHLY, FYNNEI. Filled out from reference TRBV2 and TRBJ2-2, the complete variable domain reads EPEVTQTPSHQVTQMGQEVILRCVPISNHLYFYWYRQILGQKVEFLVSFYNNEISEKSEIFDDQFSVERPDGSNFTLKIRSTKLEDSAMYFCASSDTAGGFPGELFFGEGSRLTVL.

V is TRBV27 and J is TRBJ1-5; TCRdb's D gene call, TRBD1, goes unchecked for lack of DNA. Germline CDR1 is MNHEY and CDR2 is SMNVEV (reference sequence). The CDR3 totals 19 residues. CDR3 sequence: CASSLIPGQGPYSNQPQHF.

This sequence joins TRBV20-1 and TRBJ2-3; no DNA is available, so the TRBD2 call from TCRdb remains unchecked. This CDR3 is 13 amino acids long. Germline V lookup: CDR1 DFQATT, CDR2 SNEGSKA (reference sequence). CDR3 region: CSASPAGRDTQYF.

The chain couples TRBV7-9 to TRBJ1-2. The CDR3 extends over 16 amino acids. Germline V gives CDR1 SEHNR, CDR2 FQNEAQ (reference sequence). CDR3 sequence reads: CASSLGGPQSSYGYTF.

This CDR3 is CASSQVESGRIYEQYF. The V call is TRBV4-3, the J call TRBJ2-7; without DNA, the TCRdb call of TRBD2 cannot be checked. The CDR3 runs 16 residues. Germline V gives CDR1 LGHNA, CDR2 YSLEER.

The V and J genes are TRBV7-9 and TRBJ2-3; TCRdb reports TRBD2, a call that lacks DNA to check it against. This CDR3 region has 16 residues. Germline V gene lookup returns CDR1 SEHNR and CDR2 FQNEAQ (reference sequence). CDR3 region: CASSPHSGRSGDTQYF.

The chain employs TRBV4-2 and TRBJ2-1; the D gene TCRdb calls, TRBD1, cannot be checked with no DNA. This CDR3 has 16 residues. From germline, CDR1 is LGHNA and CDR2 YNFKEQ. The CDR3: CASSQPGQGKYNEQFF.